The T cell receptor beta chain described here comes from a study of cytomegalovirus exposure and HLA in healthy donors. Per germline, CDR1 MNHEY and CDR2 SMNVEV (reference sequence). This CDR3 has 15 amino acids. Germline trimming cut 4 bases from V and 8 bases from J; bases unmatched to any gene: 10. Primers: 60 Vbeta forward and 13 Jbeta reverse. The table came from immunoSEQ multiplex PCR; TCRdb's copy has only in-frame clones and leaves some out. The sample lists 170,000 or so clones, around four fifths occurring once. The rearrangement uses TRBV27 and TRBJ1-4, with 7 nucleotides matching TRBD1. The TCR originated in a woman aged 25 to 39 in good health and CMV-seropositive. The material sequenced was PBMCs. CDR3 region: CASSSPGTVPEKLFF. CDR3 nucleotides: TGTGCCAGCAGTTCGCCGGGGACAGTTCCAGAAAAACTGTTTTTT.